Below, 10 T cell receptor beta chains from the same sample are listed, as sequenced in a study of cytomegalovirus exposure and HLA in healthy donors (dated by TCRdb to the late 2010s). Libraries were built with the immunoSEQ multiplex PCR assay. For the multiplex PCR, a mixture combining 60 forward primers for TCR Vbeta segments and 13 reverse primers for TCR Jbeta segments was used. Here the immuneACCESS table is served through TCRdb, limited to in-frame sequences with V and J called. Missing clones are a known gap in these copies; in checked studies unresolved V genes cover under half, and the rest lacks a known reason. For this sample the table gives roughly 110,000 clones, of which less than 85% were detected only once. Less than 15% of the sample is held by the ten biggest clonotypes. Sequencing used PBMCs. The receptors originated from a woman in her 40s in good health and CMV-seropositive.

The CDR3 DNA reads as TGTGCCAGCAGCTTGGCCGCGGGGCTAGGCACCTACGAGCAGTACTTC. Amino acids: CASSLAAGLGTYEQYF. The chain has TRBV5-5 and TRBJ2-7, with D possibly being TRBD2 (6 bases). This CDR3 has 16 residues. The germline gives CDR1 SGHKS, CDR2 YYEKEE (reference sequence). V was cut by 0 bases and J by 2 bases, with 15 bases left in between.

The chain employs TRBV6-1 and TRBJ2-5; tentatively, D is TRBD1 (6 bases). Germline CDR1 and CDR2: MNHNS and SASEGT. Between the trimmed V and J ends, which lost 7 bases and 3 bases, there was a span of 12 bases. The CDR3 extends over 13 amino acids. This CDR3 is CASKFAGEETQYF. CDR3 in DNA: TGTGCCAGCAAATTCGCAGGGGAAGAGACCCAGTACTTC.

The chain has TRBV7-6 and TRBJ2-1; tentatively, D is TRBD1 (5 bases). Germline V CDR1 and CDR2: SGHVS, FNYEAQ. The CDR3 is 14 residues long. Trimming pared 5 bases from V and 3 bases from J, leaving 11 bases between. The chain's CDR3 is CASSSQGVYNEQFF. The CDR3 bases are TGTGCCAGCAGCAGTCAAGGGGTCTACAATGAGCAGTTCTTC. Filled out from reference TRBV7-6 and TRBJ2-1, the complete variable domain reads GAGVSQSPRYKVTKRGQDVALRCDPISGHVSLYWYRQALGQGPEFLTYFNYEAQQDKSGLPNDRFSAERPEGSISTLTIQRTEQRDSAMYRCASSSQGVYNEQFFGPGTRLTVL.

The J gene is TRBJ1-1, the V gene TRBV7-3; D remains unclear. Trimming removed 1 base at V and 1 base at J, with 4 bases between. Germline-derived CDR1 and CDR2 are SGHTA and FQGTGA. The CDR3 length is 13 residues. The CDR3 DNA sequence: TGTGCCAGCAGCTTAAGAGGGAACACTGAAGCTTTCTTT. It translates to CASSLRGNTEAFF.

The chain carries TRBV6-5 and TRBJ1-2; TRBD1 aligns across 7 bases. Germline CDR1 is MNHEY and CDR2 is SVGAGI. CDR3 length equals 14 residues. After removal of 6 bases from V and 8 bases from J, the junction contained 12 bases not matched to a gene. The CDR3 is CASSNSLTGVGYTF. The CDR3 DNA sequence: TGTGCCAGCAGCAATTCTCTTACAGGGGTCGGCTACACCTTC.

The chain is built from TRBV15 and TRBJ1-4, with 7 bases lining up with TRBD1. The germline V gene encodes CDR1 LNHNV and CDR2 YYDKDF (reference sequence). After removal of 3 bases from V and 8 bases from J, the junction contained 9 bases not matched to a gene. The CDR3 covers 15 residues. The CDR3 loop reads CATSSSPRQGEKLFF. CDR3 nucleotides: TGTGCCACCAGCAGTAGCCCCAGACAGGGAGAAAAACTGTTTTTT.

The rearrangement links TRBV19 to TRBJ1-5; a weak D match, TRBD1 (5 bases). The length of the CDR3 is 17 residues. V was trimmed by 7 bases and J by 2 bases, leaving 21 bases between them. Germline V CDR1 and CDR2: LNHDA, SQIVND (reference sequence). The CDR3 reads CASTRIGRGSGNQPQHF. In DNA, the CDR3 is TGTGCCAGTACCAGGATCGGGAGGGGTTCTGGCAATCAGCCCCAGCATTTT. Drawing the rest from reference TRBV19 and TRBJ1-5, the complete variable domain is DGGITQSPKYLFRKEGQNVTLSCEQNLNHDAMYWYRQDPGQGLRLIYYSQIVNDFQKGDIAEGYSVSREKKESFPLTVTSAQKNPTAFYLCASTRIGRGSGNQPQHFGDGTRLSIL.

The chain employs TRBV4-3 and TRBJ1-5; tentative D call: TRBD1 (6 bases). The CDR3 runs 15 residues. V lost 3 bases, J lost 4 bases, and 13 bases lay in between. From germline, CDR1 is LGHNA and CDR2 YSLEER. The CDR3 loop is CASSQEGGVNQPQHF. In DNA form, the CDR3 reads TGCGCCAGCAGCCAGGAAGGGGGGGTAAATCAGCCCCAGCATTTT.

The gene calls are TRBV4-3 and TRBJ1-2; 7 bases map to TRBD1. Per the germline V gene, CDR1 is LGHNA and CDR2 is YSLEER. The CDR3 has 16 amino acids. V was clipped by 2 bases and J by 1 base; unmatched bases: 7. CDR3 in amino acids: CASSQPGTDINYGYTF. As DNA, the CDR3 is TGCGCCAGCAGCCAACCCGGGACAGATATTAACTATGGCTACACCTTC.

The rearrangement uses TRBV2 and TRBJ1-2, with D tentatively TRBD1 (5 bases). V dropped 6 bases and J dropped 0 bases, with 8 bases sitting between them. The germline V gene has CDR1 SNHLY and CDR2 FYNNEI. The CDR3 extends over 13 amino acids. CDR3 sequence: CASRPTANYGYTF. As DNA, the CDR3 is TGTGCCAGCAGGCCGACAGCTAACTATGGCTACACCTTC.